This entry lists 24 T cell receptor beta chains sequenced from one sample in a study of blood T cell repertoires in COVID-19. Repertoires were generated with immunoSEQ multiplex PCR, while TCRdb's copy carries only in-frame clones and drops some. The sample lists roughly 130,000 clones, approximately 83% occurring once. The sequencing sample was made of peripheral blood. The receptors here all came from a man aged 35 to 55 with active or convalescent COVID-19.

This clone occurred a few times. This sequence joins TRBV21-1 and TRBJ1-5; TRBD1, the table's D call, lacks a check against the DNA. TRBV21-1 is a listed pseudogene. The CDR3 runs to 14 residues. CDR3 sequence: CASSRGLIDQPQHF. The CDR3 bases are TGTGCCAGCAGCAGGGGCCTAATTGATCAGCCCCAGCATTTT.

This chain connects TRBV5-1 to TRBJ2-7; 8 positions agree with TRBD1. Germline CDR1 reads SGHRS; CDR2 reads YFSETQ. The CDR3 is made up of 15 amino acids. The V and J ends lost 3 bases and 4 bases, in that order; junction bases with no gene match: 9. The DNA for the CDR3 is TGCGCCAGCAGCTCCTACCCGGGACAGGAGTACGAGCAGTACTTC. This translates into CASSSYPGQEYEQYF.

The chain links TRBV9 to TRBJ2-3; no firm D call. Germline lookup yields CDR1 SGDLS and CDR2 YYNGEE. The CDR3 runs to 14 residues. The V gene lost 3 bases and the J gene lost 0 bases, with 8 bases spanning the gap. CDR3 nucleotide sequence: TGTGCCAGCAGCGCGACACCTAGCACAGATACGCAGTATTTT. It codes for CASSATPSTDTQYF.

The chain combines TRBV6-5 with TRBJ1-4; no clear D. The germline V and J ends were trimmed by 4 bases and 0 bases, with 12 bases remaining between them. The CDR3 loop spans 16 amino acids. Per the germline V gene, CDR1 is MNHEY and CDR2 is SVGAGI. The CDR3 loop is CASSFRGPSTNEKLFF. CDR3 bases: TGTGCCAGCAGTTTTAGAGGGCCCTCAACTAATGAAAAACTGTTTTTT.

Written as DNA, the CDR3 is TGTGCCAGTAGTGCCTCGCTTCGGTCCGGCTACACCTTC. Amino acid sequence: CASSASLRSGYTF. The chain employs TRBV19 and TRBJ1-2; D is unresolved. Germline V lookup: CDR1 LNHDA, CDR2 SQIVND (reference sequence). The CDR3 is 13 residues long. The ends were cut back, 5 bases at V and 8 bases at J, with 15 bases in the middle.

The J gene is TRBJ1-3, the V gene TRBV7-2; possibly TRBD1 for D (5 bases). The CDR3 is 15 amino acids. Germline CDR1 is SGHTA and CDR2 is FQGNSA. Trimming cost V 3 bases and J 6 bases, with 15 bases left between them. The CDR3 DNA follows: TGTGCCAGCAGCTTCTCCCAGGGAGGTCAAAACACCATATATTTT. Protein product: CASSFSQGGQNTIYF. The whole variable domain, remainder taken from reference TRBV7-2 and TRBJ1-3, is GAGVSQSPSNKVTEKGKDVELRCDPISGHTALYWYRQSLGQGLEFLIYFQGNSAPDKSGLPSDRFSAERTGGSVSTLTIQRTQQEDSAVYLCASSFSQGGQNTIYFGEGSWLTVV.

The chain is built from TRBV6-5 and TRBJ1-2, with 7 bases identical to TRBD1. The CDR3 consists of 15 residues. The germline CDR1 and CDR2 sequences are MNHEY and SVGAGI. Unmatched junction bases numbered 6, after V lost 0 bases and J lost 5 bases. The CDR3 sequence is CASSYSRDRGYGYTF. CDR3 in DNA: TGTGCCAGCAGTTACTCTAGGGACAGAGGATATGGCTACACCTTC.

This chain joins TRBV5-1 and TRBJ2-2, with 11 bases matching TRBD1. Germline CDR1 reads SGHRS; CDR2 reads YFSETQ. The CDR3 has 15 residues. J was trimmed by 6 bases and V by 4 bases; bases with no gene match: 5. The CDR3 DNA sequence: TGCGCCAGCAGCACCGGACAGGGGGCTCCCGGGGAGCTGTTTTTT. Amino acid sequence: CASSTGQGAPGELFF.

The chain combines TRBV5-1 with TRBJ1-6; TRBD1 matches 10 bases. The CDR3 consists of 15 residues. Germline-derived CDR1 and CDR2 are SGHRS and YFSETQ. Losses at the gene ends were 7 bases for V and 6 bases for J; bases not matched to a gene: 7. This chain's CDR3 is CASSFGDRGNSPLHF. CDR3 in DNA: TGCGCCAGCTCGTTCGGGGACAGGGGTAATTCACCCCTCCACTTT. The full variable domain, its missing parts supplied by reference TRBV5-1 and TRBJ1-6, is KAGVTQTPRYLIKTRGQQVTLSCSPISGHRSVSWYQQTPGQGLQFLFEYFSETQRNKGNFPGRFSGRQFSNSRSEMNVSTLELGDSALYLCASSFGDRGNSPLHFGNGTRLTVT.

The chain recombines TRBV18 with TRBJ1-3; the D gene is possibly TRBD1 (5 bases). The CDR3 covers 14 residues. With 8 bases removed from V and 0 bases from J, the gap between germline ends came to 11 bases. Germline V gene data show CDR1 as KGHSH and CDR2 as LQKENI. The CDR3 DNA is TGTGCCAGCCACATCGACAGCTCTGGAAACACCATATATTTT. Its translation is CASHIDSSGNTIYF.

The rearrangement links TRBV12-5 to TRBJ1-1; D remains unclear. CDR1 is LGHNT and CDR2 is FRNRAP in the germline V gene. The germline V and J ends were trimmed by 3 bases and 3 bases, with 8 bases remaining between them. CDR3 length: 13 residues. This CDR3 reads CASGFTRDTEAFF. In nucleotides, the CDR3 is TGTGCTAGTGGTTTCACCCGGGACACTGAAGCTTTCTTT.

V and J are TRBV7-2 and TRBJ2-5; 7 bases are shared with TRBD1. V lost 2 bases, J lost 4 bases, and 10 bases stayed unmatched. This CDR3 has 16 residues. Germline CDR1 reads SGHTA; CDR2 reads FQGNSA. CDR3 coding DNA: TGTGCCAGCAGCTTACAAGGCCCGACAGGGCGAGAGACCCAGTACTTC. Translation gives CASSLQGPTGRETQYF.

CDR3 DNA: TGTGCCAGCTCACCAGGGACAGGGGTGAACACTGAAGCTTTCTTT. The encoded protein is CASSPGTGVNTEAFF. The genes are TRBV18 and TRBJ1-1, with 10 positions matching TRBD1. After removal of 2 bases from V and 0 bases from J, the junction contained 0 bases not matched to a gene. The CDR3 is made up of 15 amino acids. Germline CDR1 and CDR2: KGHSH and LQKENI.

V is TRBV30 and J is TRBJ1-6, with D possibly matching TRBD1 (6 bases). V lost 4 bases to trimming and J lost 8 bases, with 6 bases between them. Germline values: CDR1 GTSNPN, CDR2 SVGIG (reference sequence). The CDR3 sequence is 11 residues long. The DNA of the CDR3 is TGTGCCTGGAACAGGGATTCACCCCTCCACTTT. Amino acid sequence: CAWNRDSPLHF.

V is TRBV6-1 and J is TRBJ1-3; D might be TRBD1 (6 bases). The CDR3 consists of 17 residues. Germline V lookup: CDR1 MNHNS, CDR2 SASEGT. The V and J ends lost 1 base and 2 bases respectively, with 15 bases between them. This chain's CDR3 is CASSEGETGRPGNTIYF. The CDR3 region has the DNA TGTGCCAGCAGTGAAGGGGAGACAGGCCGTCCTGGAAACACCATATATTTT.

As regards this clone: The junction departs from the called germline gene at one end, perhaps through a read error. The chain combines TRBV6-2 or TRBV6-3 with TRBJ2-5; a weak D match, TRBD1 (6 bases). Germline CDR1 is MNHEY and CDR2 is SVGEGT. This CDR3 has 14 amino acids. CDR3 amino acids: CVSSPRTVQETQYF. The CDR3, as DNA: TGTGTCAGCAGTCCACGGACAGTGCAAGAGACCCAGTACTTC.

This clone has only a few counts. CDR3 DNA sequence: TGTGCCATCAGTGAGATACAGGGCCTCGGGGAGCTGTTTTTT. As protein: CAISEIQGLGELFF. This chain joins TRBV10-3 and TRBJ2-2; perhaps TRBD1 as D (6 bases). The germline V gene has CDR1 ENHRY and CDR2 SYGVKD. The CDR3 contains 14 residues. V was cut by 2 bases and J by 7 bases, with 11 bases left in between.

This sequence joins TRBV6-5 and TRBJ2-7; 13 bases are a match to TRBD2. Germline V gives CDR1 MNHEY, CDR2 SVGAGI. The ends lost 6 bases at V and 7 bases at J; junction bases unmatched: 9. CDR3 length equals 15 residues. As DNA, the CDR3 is TGTGCCAGCAGCCTGGGGACTAGCGGGGCTTGGGAGCAGTACTTC. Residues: CASSLGTSGAWEQYF.

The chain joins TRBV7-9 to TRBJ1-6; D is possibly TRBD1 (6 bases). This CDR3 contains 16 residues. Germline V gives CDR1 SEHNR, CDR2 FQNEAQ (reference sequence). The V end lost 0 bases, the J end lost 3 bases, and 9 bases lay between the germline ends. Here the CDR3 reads CASSLAGQVYNSPLHF. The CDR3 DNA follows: TGTGCCAGCAGCTTAGCGGGACAAGTCTATAATTCACCCCTCCACTTT.

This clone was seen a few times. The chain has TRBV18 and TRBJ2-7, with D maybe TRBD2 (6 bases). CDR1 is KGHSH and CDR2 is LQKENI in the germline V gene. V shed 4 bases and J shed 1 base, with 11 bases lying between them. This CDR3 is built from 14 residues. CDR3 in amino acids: CASSLRGASYEQYF. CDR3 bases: TGTGCCAGCTCACTGCGGGGCGCGTCCTACGAGCAGTACTTC.

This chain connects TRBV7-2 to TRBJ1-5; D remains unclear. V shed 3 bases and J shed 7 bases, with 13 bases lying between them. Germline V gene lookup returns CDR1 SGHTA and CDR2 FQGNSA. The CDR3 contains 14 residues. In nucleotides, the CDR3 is TGTGCCAGCAGCTTTATGAGGGATAGGCAGCCCCAGCATTTT. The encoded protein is CASSFMRDRQPQHF.

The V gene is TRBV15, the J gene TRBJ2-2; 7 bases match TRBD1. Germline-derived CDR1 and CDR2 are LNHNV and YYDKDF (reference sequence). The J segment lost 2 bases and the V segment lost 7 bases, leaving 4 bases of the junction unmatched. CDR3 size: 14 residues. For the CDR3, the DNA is TGTGCCACCACTCGGGACAGAAACACCGGGGAGCTGTTTTTT. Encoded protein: CATTRDRNTGELFF.

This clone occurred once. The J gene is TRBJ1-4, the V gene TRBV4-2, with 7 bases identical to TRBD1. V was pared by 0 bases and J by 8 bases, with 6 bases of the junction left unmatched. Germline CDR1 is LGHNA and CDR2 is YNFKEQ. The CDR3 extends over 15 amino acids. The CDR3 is CASSQEGGTDEKLFF. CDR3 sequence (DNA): TGTGCCAGCAGCCAAGAGGGCGGGACAGACGAAAAACTGTTTTTT.

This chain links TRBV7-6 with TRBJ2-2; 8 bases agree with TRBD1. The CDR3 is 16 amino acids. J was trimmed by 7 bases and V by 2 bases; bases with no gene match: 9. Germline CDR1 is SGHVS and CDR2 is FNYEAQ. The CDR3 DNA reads TGTGCCAGCAGCTTACTGGACAGGGCGTTCGGCGGGGAGCTGTTTTTT. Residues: CASSLLDRAFGGELFF.